These 21 T cell receptor beta chains came from one sample sequenced in a study of blood T cells in healthy people across ages. Then a second PCR, running about 6 to 11 cycles, was carried out with a sample-barcoded 5' primer and a J-beta primer mix. Each CDR3 protein is one row after TCRdb ran MiXCR on the 5' RACE reads. The data contain hundreds of thousands of distinct CDR3 sequences, roughly 44% of them singletons. The sequenced sample was blood. These receptors came from a man aged 55 to 69 in good health.

This chain uses TRBV4-1 with TRBJ2-1; D unclear. Trimming cost V 0 bases and J 4 bases, with 13 bases left between them. The germline gives CDR1 MGHRA, CDR2 YSYEKL. The CDR3 runs to 16 residues. The CDR3 reads CASSQDRLLHYNEQFF. The CDR3 DNA reads as TGCGCCAGCAGCCAAGATCGACTCTTGCATTACAATGAGCAGTTCTTC.

This clonotype was detected only a few times. The chain has TRBV7-6 and TRBJ2-3; 9 bases map to TRBD2. Germline V CDR1 and CDR2: SGHVS, FNYEAQ. V dropped 5 bases and J dropped 2; count of bases not matched to a gene: 8. The CDR3 has 16 residues. The CDR3 nucleotides are TGTGCCAGCAGCCAGGAGCGGGGGGCCTTCACAGATACGCAGTATTTT. Translated, it gives CASSQERGAFTDTQYF.

Points on this clonotype: A junction boundary mismatches the germline segment, possibly from a read error. The V gene is TRBV12-3 or TRBV12-4, the J gene TRBJ1-4; 9 bases line up with TRBD1. The CDR3 loop spans 17 amino acids. CDR3 amino acids: CVSSLLGHRGLVEKLFF. Written as DNA, the CDR3 is TGTGTCAGCAGTTTATTGGGTCACAGGGGGCTGGTTGAAAAACTGTTTTTT.

This clonotype occurred a few times. The chain has TRBV12-3 or TRBV12-4 and TRBJ1-2; no definite D call. The CDR3 spans 12 residues. Trimming removed 6 bases at V and 11 bases at J, with 16 bases between. DNA for the CDR3: TGTGCCAGCAGCCCGTCCATTGAGACGTACACCTTC. It is translated as CASSPSIETYTF.

This clonotype was seen more than once but under ten times. The chain joins TRBV6-2 or TRBV6-3 to TRBJ2-5, with D possibly TRBD1 on 6 matching bases. The J call may be wrong; the DNA end is better matched by TRBJ2-7. The CDR3 covers 16 residues. Germline V CDR1 and CDR2: MNHEY, SVGEGT. CDR3 sequence: CASSYGLSRGIYEQYF. The DNA for the CDR3 is TGTGCCAGCAGTTACGGGCTTTCCAGGGGAATCTACGAGCAGTACTTC.

This clonotype was detected a few times. The chain couples TRBV4-3 to TRBJ2-7; 10 positions agree with TRBD2. From germline, CDR1 is LGHNA and CDR2 YSLEER. There are 17 residues in the CDR3. After removal of 3 bases from V and 4 bases from J, the junction contained 12 bases not matched to a gene. In DNA, the CDR3 is TGCGCCAGCAGCCATCCCAGGGGGGCTAGCGGGGGTTACGAGCAGTACTTC. Translation gives CASSHPRGASGGYEQYF.

A single count supports this clonotype. The rearrangement uses TRBV11-2 and TRBJ2-3, with D possibly being TRBD1 (6 bases). Between the trimmed V and J ends, which lost 5 bases and 0 bases, there was a span of 21 bases. This CDR3 comprises 18 residues. The germline gives CDR1 SGHAT, CDR2 FQNNGV. In DNA form, the CDR3 reads TGTGCCAGCAGCCCCCGTGTTGGGGGCTTTCCTAGCACAGATACGCAGTATTTT. Encoded protein: CASSPRVGGFPSTDTQYF.

The chain links TRBV7-2 to TRBJ2-7; weak D call: TRBD2 (7 bases). Trimming pared 2 bases from V and 3 bases from J, leaving 14 bases between. Germline values: CDR1 SGHTA, CDR2 FQGNSA. The CDR3 is made up of 15 amino acids. CDR3 nucleotides: TGTGCCAGCAGCTTAAGTGCGGGGGCGGGCTACGAGCAGTACTTC. It is translated as CASSLSAGAGYEQYF.

The V and J genes are TRBV20-1 and TRBJ2-3; TRBD2 matches 14 bases. Germline V gene data show CDR1 as DFQATT and CDR2 as SNEGSKA (reference sequence). This CDR3 contains 14 residues. The V segment lost 5 bases and the J segment 4 bases; nucleotides outside the gene matches: 2. The CDR3, as DNA: TGCAGTGCTGCGACTAGCGGGGGGGCAGATACGCAGTATTTT. This translates into CSAATSGGADTQYF.

This clonotype was seen just once. The chain joins TRBV20-1 to TRBJ2-4; TRBD1 agrees at 7 bases. The CDR3 contains 14 residues. CDR1 DFQATT and CDR2 SNEGSKA come from the germline V gene (reference sequence). V dropped 3 bases and J dropped 4; count of bases not matched to a gene: 6. The CDR3 protein is CSARSGTAKNIQYF. For the CDR3, the DNA is TGCAGTGCTAGGTCCGGGACAGCTAAAAACATTCAGTACTTC.

This chain joins TRBV20-1 and TRBJ2-5; D not certain. The V gene lost 5 bases and the J gene lost 1 base, with 5 bases spanning the gap. CDR1 and CDR2 (germline): DFQATT, SNEGSKA (reference sequence). The CDR3 is 11 amino acids. CDR3 in DNA: TGCAGTGCTCCTAGCCAAGAGACCCAGTACTTC. It translates to CSAPSQETQYF.

The J gene is TRBJ2-5, the V gene TRBV2, with D perhaps matching TRBD1 (5 bases). The closer fit of TRBJ2-7 to the DNA end suggests the J call may be wrong. The CDR3 has 14 amino acids. Looked up from germline, CDR1 is SNHLY and CDR2 is FYNNEI. Written as DNA, the CDR3 is TGTGCCGGCACCAAGTCAGGGCTGAACTACGAGCAGTACTTC. Residues: CAGTKSGLNYEQYF.

The count of this clonotype is one. The CDR3 sequence: CASSGKGLAGYNEQFF. The CDR3 DNA reads TGTGCCAGCAGTGGAAAGGGTCTAGCGGGCTACAATGAGCAGTTCTTC. The V gene is TRBV27, the J gene TRBJ2-1; 8 nucleotides align to TRBD2. The germline V gene has CDR1 MNHEY and CDR2 SMNVEV (reference sequence). The CDR3 spans 16 residues. V lost 5 bases and J lost 3; bases outside the gene matches: 9.

This clonotype was detected a few times. The chain couples TRBV29-1 to TRBJ2-1; TRBD1 matches 7 bases. Trimming took 6 bases from V and 0 from J; bases not matched to a gene: 8. The CDR3 extends over 15 amino acids. CDR1 and CDR2 from the germline V gene are SQVTM and ANQGSEA. In DNA form, the CDR3 reads TGCAGCGTAACGACAGGGTTTAGCTCCTACAATGAGCAGTTCTTC. This codes for CSVTTGFSSYNEQFF.

The chain joins TRBV20-1 to TRBJ1-6; 9 nucleotides align to TRBD1. Per the germline V gene, CDR1 is DFQATT and CDR2 is SNEGSKA (reference sequence). The CDR3 contains 15 residues. Trimming removed 1 base from V and 7 bases from J; junction bases left unmatched: 5. The chain's CDR3 is CSARAWTGENSPLHF. CDR3 nucleotide sequence: TGCAGTGCTAGAGCCTGGACAGGGGAGAATTCACCCCTCCACTTT.

The chain links TRBV7-9 to TRBJ2-5; 11 bases are shared with TRBD2. Germline V lookup: CDR1 SEHNR, CDR2 FQNEAQ (reference sequence). The CDR3 extends over 18 amino acids. The V gene end was trimmed by 3 bases and the J gene end by 11 bases; junction bases not matched to a gene: 20. The CDR3 loop is CASSFPSGGRLSYNEQYF. The CDR3 DNA sequence: TGTGCCAGCAGCTTTCCTAGCGGGGGGCGCCTTAGCTACAATGAGCAGTACTTC.

This chain uses TRBV30 with TRBJ2-7; a weak D match, TRBD1 (5 bases). V was shortened by 6 bases and J by 0 bases, with 18 bases between the two germline ends. This CDR3 contains 15 residues. Germline CDR1 GTSNPN, CDR2 SVGIG (reference sequence). The CDR3 protein is CACIRTTRSSYEQYF. CDR3 sequence (DNA): TGTGCCTGCATCCGGACAACACGGAGCTCCTACGAGCAGTACTTC.

This clonotype was detected only a few times. The CDR3 loop reads CASSFGREGADEQYF. As DNA, the CDR3 is TGCGCCAGCAGCTTCGGTAGAGAGGGTGCTGACGAGCAGTACTTC. The rearrangement joins TRBV5-1 to TRBJ2-7, with D maybe TRBD2 (5 bases). V lost 2 bases, J lost 5 bases, and 17 bases lay in between. Looked up from germline, CDR1 is SGHRS and CDR2 is YFSETQ. The CDR3 has 15 amino acids. Complete variable domain (other parts from reference TRBV5-1 and TRBJ2-7): KAGVTQTPRYLIKTRGQQVTLSCSPISGHRSVSWYQQTPGQGLQFLFEYFSETQRNKGNFPGRFSGRQFSNSRSEMNVSTLELGDSALYLCASSFGREGADEQYFGPGTRLTVT.

The CDR3 nucleotides read TGTGCCAGCAGTTACGGGCGGGGGGGTTGCAATGAGCAGTTCTTC. This codes for CASSYGRGGCNEQFF. The chain recombines TRBV6-2 or TRBV6-3 with TRBJ2-1; 9 nucleotides match TRBD2. The V gene's germline CDR1 is MNHEY and CDR2 SVGEGT. V gave up 2 bases and J gave up 6 bases; unmatched junction bases: 5. The CDR3 covers 15 residues.

In this sample, this clonotype turned up a few times. V gene TRBV7-8 combines with J gene TRBJ2-3; a weak D match, TRBD1 (6 bases). V lost 0 bases and J lost 3, with 7 bases in between. The CDR3 totals 14 residues. Germline V CDR1 and CDR2: SGHVS, FQNEAQ. CDR3: CASSLAQGTDTQYF. CDR3 bases: TGTGCCAGCAGCTTAGCTCAGGGGACAGATACGCAGTATTTT.

The chain carries TRBV4-1 and TRBJ1-1; D not certain. Trimming left V 3 bases short and J 1 base short, with 6 bases between. This CDR3 has 13 residues. Germline V CDR1 and CDR2: MGHRA, YSYEKL. CDR3 in amino acids: CASSHQENTEAFF. In nucleotides, the CDR3 is TGCGCCAGCAGCCATCAGGAGAACACTGAAGCTTTCTTT.